This TCR beta chain is from a study of shared T cell receptors in the human thymus (dated by TCRdb to about 2021). In terms of the full investigation: The study examined how the human thymus generates shared, self-reactive T-cell receptor alpha chains.

Turning to this clone: Its antigen is not yet known. No base quality values were provided; no much bigger clone lies one nucleotide off.

The library was obtained by the immunoSEQ multiplex PCR assay. Sourced from immuneACCESS, this table was stored by TCRdb with only in-frame sequences that have V and J called. A share of the clones is absent; for the studies checked, an unresolved V gene accounts for under half, and the remainder has no known explanation. For this sample the table gives 550,000 to 800,000 clones, of which approximately 85% were detected only once. The ten largest clonotypes hold around 0.0094% of the sample. According to the germline V gene, CDR1 reads MDHEN and CDR2 reads SYDVKM. The junction shows trimming of 2 bases on V and 1 base on J, plus 9 bases between the germline ends. From cysteine to phenylalanine, the CDR3 is 14 amino acids long. The entry retains the CDR3 DNA only, 42 bases that are in frame from base 1. These data were likewise used in another study, on human thymus T cells. As noted in the second study: Donors were immunologically healthy infants undergoing open corrective cardiac surgery for congenital heart defects in Finland. Thymus tissue was collected as surgical resects that were removed during corrective cardiac surgery. V and J gene segment usage appeared biased in both thymic and peripheral blood repertoires. The related research reported highly overlapping thymic TCR repertoires among unrelated individuals. The study used eight infant thymus samples plus four related peripheral blood samples to characterize TCR alpha and beta repertoires. Donor ages ranging from roughly 6 to 250 days were recorded, and several male and a couple of female infants were included in the cohort. Thymocytes were mechanically released from the tissue and were stored as pellets of 10-30 million cells at -70 degrees C. A QIAsymphony instrument was used to extract genomic DNA from frozen cell pellets. Using the immunoSEQ multiplex PCR assay, the TCRB and TCRAD loci were amplified from a standardized quantity of quality-controlled genomic DNA. The amplicons covered the V(D)J region and were long enough to include the CDR3 and to identify the V and J genes. The commercial immunoSEQ service was used to sequence amplicons on an Illumina platform. Primer bias and sequencing errors were corrected as previously described, and TCRAD and TCRB were defined on the basis of the IMGT database. immunoSEQ Analyzer 3.0 and VDJTools were used for repertoire analysis, which covered basic statistics, V/J segment usage, diversity estimates, rarefaction and pairwise overlap. To estimate diversity, the Chao1, ChaoE, Efron-Thisted, Shannon and inverse Simpson indices were applied, and diversity was also estimated on datasets down-sampled to the smallest sample. Repertoire overlap was assessed by strict matching of CDR3 nucleotide sequence, V gene and J gene, and clustering was done by Jaccard-based multidimensional scaling. On average, roughly 810,000 unique TCRB clonotypes were obtained from thymus samples, compared with around 78,000 from blood samples.

The sample taken for sequencing was thymocytes. The receptor was derived from a girl less than two years old with a congenital heart defect. Donor details come from another sample of the same person, matched by shared clones. In this chain, TRBV28 is recombined with TRBJ2-7, with no reliable assignment of the D segment. The encoded CDR3 is CASSLTAVSYEQYF. The nucleotide sequence reads as follows: TGTGCCAGCAGTTTAACGGCGGTTTCCTACGAGCAGTACTTC.